These T cell receptor beta chains were read from a single sample in a study of cytomegalovirus exposure and HLA in healthy donors. Sequencing used immunoSEQ multiplex PCR; TCRdb keeps in-frame clones, though not all of them. The sample yields about 150,000 clones, around four fifths seen once. The specimen sequenced was PBMCs. Source of these receptors: a woman under 30 in good health and CMV-seronegative. Each CDR3 is given with its conserved first and last residue. The order of the fields is D gene, V gene, CDR3 protein. D genes are given only for firm matches.

D: TRBD1
V: TRBV4-2
CDR3: CAGSPLAGTVNSPLHF

D: TRBD1
V: TRBV6-5
CDR3: CASTRDRDYEQFF

D: .
V: TRBV28
CDR3: CASAQGYTLGYTF

D: .
V: TRBV7-9
CDR3: CASSLGQGFFYEQFF

D: .
V: TRBV11-2
CDR3: CASSLGQPYEQYF

D: TRBD2
V: TRBV11-2
CDR3: CASSSPGGGRGWSGELFF

D: .
V: TRBV5-1
CDR3: CASSPSQGGSIQYF

D: .
V: TRBV30
CDR3: CAWTPGGSTEAFF

D: TRBD1
V: TRBV18
CDR3: CASSPPGQGNTEAFF

D: .
V: TRBV9
CDR3: CASSVRGNTEAFF

D: .
V: TRBV14
CDR3: CASSQATGFPNEKLFF

D: TRBD1
V: TRBV7-9
CDR3: CASSFFEGANTEAFF

D: .
V: TRBV6-5
CDR3: CASSYDQGSSYEQYF

D: TRBD1
V: TRBV5-1
CDR3: CASRLAGQGHNEQFF

D: TRBD1
V: TRBV6-5
CDR3: CASTPDRGADTQYF

D: .
V: TRBV6-1
CDR3: CASSERVGGGYTF

D: .
V: TRBV10-1
CDR3: CASRGGTTEAFF

D: .
V: TRBV20-1
CDR3: CSAGDRSEQYF

D: TRBD1
V: TRBV4-1
CDR3: CASSHVETGRHYF

D: TRBD2
V: TRBV5-4
CDR3: CASSKRGSYEQYF

D: .
V: TRBV2
CDR3: CASRGGSRSYGYTF

D: TRBD1
V: TRBV27
CDR3: CASSLSFGGQGVNQPQHF

D: TRBD2
V: TRBV4-1
CDR3: CASSQREGSAGGHYEQYF

D: .
V: TRBV10-2
CDR3: CASSESPFRQPSYEQYF

D: TRBD2
V: TRBV27
CDR3: CASTSRGAVHEQYF

D: TRBD2
V: TRBV5-4
CDR3: CASSSLTSGGDPDTQYF

D: .
V: TRBV15
CDR3: CATSRGSVGQPQHF

D: .
V: TRBV2
CDR3: CASSELGVTNEKLFF

D: .
V: TRBV2
CDR3: CASSRTVGGNTIYF

D: .
V: TRBV19
CDR3: CARTRGGHSGANVLTF

D: TRBD2
V: TRBV25-1
CDR3: CASSESGGAFSNNEQFF

D: .
V: TRBV7-6
CDR3: CASSLEADNEKLFF

D: TRBD1
V: TRBV19
CDR3: CASSDPDSGTELPFSGANVLTF

D: .
V: TRBV6-5
CDR3: CASSYGNSQYF

D: TRBD2
V: TRBV5-1
CDR3: CASRLAESYNEQFF

D: .
V: TRBV11-3
CDR3: CASSFTGGIAKNIQYF

D: .
V: TRBV5-5
CDR3: CASSSQGANTEAFF

D: .
V: TRBV5-6
CDR3: CASSLKAGSSYNEQFF

D: .
V: TRBV28
CDR3: CASSYSEGVYEQYF

D: .
V: TRBV25-1
CDR3: CASQGGGAGLSYNEQFF

D: .
V: TRBV5-1
CDR3: CASSLGPGGDTIYF

D: .
V: TRBV4-1
CDR3: CASSQGGRDEQYF

D: TRBD1
V: TRBV18
CDR3: CASSGQGEQPQHF

D: .
V: TRBV7-2
CDR3: CASGSGHLTEAFF

D: .
V: TRBV5-6
CDR3: CASSIRAEAFF

D: .
V: TRBV6-1
CDR3: CASSDGQYNQPQHF

D: TRBD2
V: TRBV2
CDR3: CASRGLAGGQPREQFF

D: TRBD1
V: TRBV18
CDR3: CASSQTITGDYGYTF